The 29 T cell receptor beta chains listed next were all sequenced from one sample in a study of human T cells and chemical hapten exposure. Sample time point: patch test 1, 2 weeks after DPC sensitization. As for treatment: therapeutic diphenylcyclopropenone sensitization with weekly scalp DPC. TCRdb processed the RACE reads anew with MiXCR; each CDR3 protein has one entry. Found here are approximately 71,000 distinct CDR3 sequences, around 9.8% of them singletons; the top ten hold 3% to 3.5%. The sequenced sample was whole blood, obtained in connection with sensitization to the hapten diphenylcyclopropenone (DPC). The receptors were sampled from a woman aged 35 to 49 with alopecia areata. Some clones in this sample may be carry-over from other donors' samples.

This clonotype was counted ten times or more. The chain uses TRBV12-3 or TRBV12-4 and TRBJ1-2, with TRBD1 as a possible D gene (5 bases). Trimming shortened V by 6 bases and J by 4 bases, and 12 bases separated the two germline ends. This CDR3 has 13 residues. CDR3 coding DNA: TGTGCCAGCAGACCGACAGTTAGCTATGGCTACACCTTC. It specifies CASRPTVSYGYTF.

This clonotype was counted many times. The gene calls are TRBV6-2 or TRBV6-3 and TRBJ2-5; 15 nucleotides align to TRBD2. The CDR3 is 16 amino acids. Unmatched junction bases numbered 8, after V lost 7 bases and J lost 5 bases. Germline V gives CDR1 MNHEY, CDR2 SVGEGT. For the CDR3, the DNA is TGTGCCAGCAAGCGGACTAGCGGGGGGGCCGAGGAGACCCAGTACTTC. This encodes CASKRTSGGAEETQYF.

The sample holds many counts of this clonotype. The chain has TRBV6-1 and TRBJ2-2; 8 bases line up with TRBD2. With V trimmed by 5 bases and J by 6 bases, 11 bases remained unmatched. There are 16 residues in the CDR3. CDR1 and CDR2 (germline): MNHNS, SASEGT. CDR3 sequence: CASSKNPGLVAGELFF. The CDR3 coding sequence is TGTGCCAGCAGTAAAAACCCGGGACTAGTCGCCGGGGAGCTGTTTTTT.

This clonotype was found many times. V gene TRBV7-8 combines with J gene TRBJ2-7; D not resolved. The CDR3 covers 14 residues. V was clipped by 4 bases and J by 0 bases, with 10 bases between them. Per germline, CDR1 SGHVS and CDR2 FQNEAQ. The CDR3: CASSYPAVSYEQYF. The CDR3 nucleotides are TGTGCCAGCAGCTACCCGGCAGTCTCCTACGAGCAGTACTTC.

This clonotype was detected many times. This rearrangement joins TRBV27 to TRBJ1-4; 7 bases are a match to TRBD1. Germline V gene lookup returns CDR1 MNHEY and CDR2 SMNVEV (reference sequence). V lost 4 bases and J lost 8; bases outside the gene matches: 10. The CDR3 sequence is 15 residues long. The CDR3 DNA sequence: TGTGCCAGCAGTTCGATAGACAGGGACAAAGAAAAACTGTTTTTT. Amino acid sequence: CASSSIDRDKEKLFF.

This clonotype was recorded at least ten times. The V and J genes are TRBV6-5 and TRBJ1-6, with D possibly matching TRBD1 (6 bases). V was trimmed by 6 bases and J by 7 bases, leaving 16 bases between them. The CDR3 extends over 15 amino acids. Looked up from germline, CDR1 is MNHEY and CDR2 is SVGAGI. The CDR3 loop is CASREPQGFNSPLHF. CDR3 nucleotide sequence: TGTGCCAGCAGAGAGCCCCAGGGGTTCAATTCACCCCTCCACTTT.

In this sample, this clonotype turned up a few times. This chain links TRBV18 with TRBJ2-3; 10 bases fit TRBD2. Per germline, CDR1 KGHSH and CDR2 LQKENI. V shed 2 bases, J shed 13 bases, and the junction held 3 bases outside the gene matches. The CDR3 is 12 residues long. The CDR3 is CASSPGLADKYF. In DNA form, the CDR3 reads TGTGCCAGCTCACCAGGACTAGCGGACAAGTATTTT. The variable domain in full, with the rest retrieved from reference TRBV18 and TRBJ2-3, is NAGVMQNPRHLVRRRGQEARLRCSPMKGHSHVYWYRQLPEEGLKFMVYLQKENIIDESGMPKERFSAEFPKEGPSILRIQQVVRGDSAAYFCASSPGLADKYFGPGTRLTVL.

The chain combines TRBV24-1 with TRBJ2-3; 8 bases fit TRBD2. CDR1 is KGHDR and CDR2 is SFDVKD in the germline V gene. The CDR3 extends over 15 amino acids. Trimming took 3 bases from V and 1 from J; bases not matched to a gene: 2. The CDR3 DNA follows: TGTGCCACCAGTGATGAGACTAGCGGCACAGATACGCAGTATTTT. It specifies CATSDETSGTDTQYF.

This clonotype turned up a few times. The J gene is TRBJ2-5, the V gene TRBV7-2; 8 positions match TRBD1. Per the germline V gene, CDR1 is SGHTA and CDR2 is FQGNSA. The CDR3 loop spans 14 amino acids. Trimming at V came to 5 bases and at J to 5 bases, leaving 7 bases not matched to a gene. Here the CDR3 reads CASSRWTGHETQYF. CDR3 in DNA: TGTGCCAGCAGCCGTTGGACAGGGCACGAGACCCAGTACTTC.

The V call is TRBV9, the J call TRBJ2-1; D unclear. The CDR3 is 15 residues long. Between the trimmed V and J ends, which lost 3 bases and 8 bases, there was a span of 18 bases. From germline, CDR1 is SGDLS and CDR2 YYNGEE. The CDR3 here is CASSAEGVLRDEQFF. CDR3 nucleotides: TGTGCCAGCAGCGCAGAAGGTGTCCTACGGGATGAGCAGTTCTTC.

This clonotype was observed at least ten times. The CDR3 nucleotides read TGCGCCAGCAGCCCCCTGACAGGGGGCGACTATGGCTACACCTTC. Encoded protein: CASSPLTGGDYGYTF. V usage is TRBV4-1 and J usage is TRBJ1-2; 10 nucleotides match TRBD1. The J segment lost 3 bases and the V segment lost 4 bases, leaving 5 bases of the junction unmatched. CDR1 is MGHRA, CDR2 YSYEKL, per germline. The CDR3 runs 15 residues.

The CDR3 sequence is CAWSIDRNYEQYF. The CDR3 region has the DNA TGTGCCTGGAGCATAGACAGGAACTACGAGCAGTACTTC. The V gene is TRBV30, the J gene TRBJ2-7; weak D call: TRBD1 (6 bases). The V gene's germline CDR1 is GTSNPN and CDR2 SVGIG (reference sequence). V was cut by 3 bases and J by 3 bases, with 12 bases left in between. The CDR3 spans 13 residues.

The sample holds a few counts of this clonotype. The rearrangement links TRBV6-5 to TRBJ1-6; D is possibly TRBD1 (6 bases). Trimming removed 6 bases at V and 4 bases at J, with 25 bases between. The CDR3 runs to 19 residues. In germline, CDR1 is MNHEY, CDR2 SVGAGI. In nucleotides, the CDR3 is TGTGCCAGCAGGCCCACGTTAACAGGGACGGCCCGATATAATTCACCCCTCCACTTT. This translates into CASRPTLTGTARYNSPLHF.

This clonotype occurred many times. V is TRBV27 and J is TRBJ2-3; TRBD1 matches 9 bases. Germline V CDR1 and CDR2: MNHEY, SMNVEV (reference sequence). The CDR3 length is 16 residues. Unmatched junction bases numbered 13, after V lost 7 bases and J lost 5 bases. The CDR3 reads CASIGGGQGGVDTQYF. CDR3 coding DNA: TGTGCCAGCATCGGCGGGGGACAGGGAGGGGTAGATACGCAGTATTTT.

The chain joins TRBV6-1 to TRBJ1-1; TRBD1 aligns across 7 bases. The CDR3 contains 15 residues. Germline V gene lookup returns CDR1 MNHNS and CDR2 SASEGT. The trim removed 9 bases at V and 1 base at J, leaving 11 bases unmatched. The CDR3, as DNA: TGTGCCAGTTACTACCGGGGGACAGAGAACACTGAAGCTTTCTTT. As protein: CASYYRGTENTEAFF.

This clonotype was seen at least ten times. The gene calls are TRBV3-1 and TRBJ2-1; possibly TRBD2 for D (6 bases). The germline CDR1 and CDR2 sequences are LGHDT and YNNKEL (reference sequence). Trimming removed 1 base from V and 8 bases from J, with 18 bases in between. The CDR3 totals 16 residues. CDR3 coding DNA: TGTGCCAGCAGCCAAGTTTCAGGGAGGAGGGCGCATGAGCAGTTCTTC. Its translation is CASSQVSGRRAHEQFF.

The sample holds many counts of this clonotype. This chain connects TRBV6-2 or TRBV6-3 to TRBJ1-5, with no clear D. CDR1 is MNHEY, CDR2 SVGEGT, per germline. Trimming shortened V by 4 bases and J by 7 bases, and 14 bases separated the two germline ends. This CDR3 region has 14 residues. The CDR3 loop reads CASSSLGKGQPQHF. For the CDR3, the DNA is TGTGCCAGCAGTTCCCTGGGGAAGGGCCAGCCCCAGCATTTT.

The chain combines TRBV24-1 with TRBJ1-6, with D uncertain. Per germline, CDR1 KGHDR and CDR2 SFDVKD. The V end lost 5 bases, the J end lost 2 bases, and 3 bases lay between the germline ends. The CDR3 has 13 residues. CDR3 nucleotide sequence: TGTGCCACCAGTGCCACCTATAATTCACCCCTCCACTTT. Translated: CATSATYNSPLHF.

This clonotype was seen a handful of times. The genes are TRBV3-1 and TRBJ2-7; weak D call: TRBD2 (5 bases). V gave up 0 bases and J gave up 2 bases, with 8 bases separating them. The CDR3 extends over 14 amino acids. Germline V gene data show CDR1 as LGHDT and CDR2 as YNNKEL (reference sequence). This chain's CDR3 is CASSQDRGPYEQYF. The CDR3 DNA reads as TGTGCCAGCAGCCAAGACCGGGGTCCCTACGAGCAGTACTTC.

Many counts were recorded for this clonotype. Written as DNA, the CDR3 is TGTGCCAGCTCTCTGGACTCTGGAAACACCATATATTTT. Encoded protein: CASSLDSGNTIYF. The rearrangement joins TRBV18 to TRBJ1-3, with no clear D. The CDR3 loop spans 13 amino acids. The germline V gene has CDR1 KGHSH and CDR2 LQKENI. Trimming removed 6 bases from V and 0 bases from J, with 6 bases in between. Filled out from reference TRBV18 and TRBJ1-3, the complete variable domain reads NAGVMQNPRHLVRRRGQEARLRCSPMKGHSHVYWYRQLPEEGLKFMVYLQKENIIDESGMPKERFSAEFPKEGPSILRIQQVVRGDSAAYFCASSLDSGNTIYFGEGSWLTVV.

Here the CDR3 reads CASSNGQTGELFF. In DNA form, the CDR3 reads TGCGCCAGCAGCAACGGACAGACCGGGGAGCTGTTTTTT. The chain employs TRBV5-1 and TRBJ2-2; D is possibly TRBD1 (6 bases). Per germline, CDR1 SGHRS and CDR2 YFSETQ. V was clipped by 4 bases and J by 5 bases, with 9 bases between them. The CDR3 has 13 residues.

This clonotype was observed a few times. This chain uses TRBV6-6 with TRBJ1-1; a weak D match, TRBD1 (6 bases). The CDR3 is 16 amino acids. The V end was cut by 7 bases, the J end by 0 bases, with 18 bases between. Germline V lookup: CDR1 MNHNY, CDR2 SVGAGI (reference sequence). The DNA for the CDR3 is TGTGCCAGCATCGACAGGCCGCGCGACATGAACACTGAAGCTTTCTTT. This gives the protein CASIDRPRDMNTEAFF.

Remarks on this clonotype: It may be a read error: a sequence one base away is much more abundant. V gene TRBV2 combines with J gene TRBJ2-3, with a tentative D call TRBD1 (5 bases). CDR1 SNHLY and CDR2 FYNNEI come from the germline V gene. The germline V and J ends were trimmed by 7 bases and 2 bases, with 19 bases remaining between them. The length of the CDR3 is 16 residues. This CDR3 is CASIALYRKTTDTQYF. Here the CDR3 DNA reads TGTGCCAGCATCGCCCTTTACAGGAAAACCACAGATACGCAGTATTTT.

This clonotype has a count of ten or more. The genes are TRBV28 and TRBJ2-3, with TRBD2 matching 13 bases. This CDR3 is built from 21 residues. From germline, CDR1 is MDHEN and CDR2 SYDVKM. Trimming took 7 bases from V and 2 from J; bases not matched to a gene: 21. CDR3 region: CASTQGSTSGGAHAFTDTQYF. Written as DNA, the CDR3 is TGTGCCAGCACTCAAGGGTCCACTAGCGGGGGGGCTCACGCTTTCACAGATACGCAGTATTTT.

This clonotype was recorded many times. J is TRBJ1-4 and V is TRBV5-4, with D possibly being TRBD1 (5 bases). This CDR3 comprises 16 residues. Germline values: CDR1 SGHNT, CDR2 YYREEE (reference sequence). The ends were cut back, 10 bases at V and 0 bases at J, with 19 bases in the middle. As DNA, the CDR3 is TGTGCCTGGACGATAGAAGGGGAATCAACTAATGAAAAACTGTTTTTT. Amino acid sequence: CAWTIEGESTNEKLFF.

The chain is built from TRBV7-8 and TRBJ1-1; D perhaps matches TRBD1 (6 bases). V dropped 7 bases and J dropped 5 bases, with 23 bases sitting between them. This CDR3 spans 16 amino acids. Per the germline V gene, CDR1 is SGHVS and CDR2 is FQNEAQ. Written as DNA, the CDR3 is TGTGCCAGCACCGTCACGTCCAGAATGGGGGCAACTGAAGCTTTCTTT. Residues: CASTVTSRMGATEAFF.

This clonotype was found many times. The rearrangement uses TRBV7-2 and TRBJ1-1, with a possible D match to TRBD1 (5 bases). CDR1 and CDR2 (germline): SGHTA, FQGNSA. The CDR3 sequence is 13 residues long. Trimming removed 6 bases from V and 0 bases from J, with 8 bases in between. CDR3 residues: CASRSGLNTEAFF. The CDR3 DNA reads as TGTGCCAGCAGATCAGGGTTGAACACTGAAGCTTTCTTT. The whole variable domain, filled in from reference TRBV7-2 and TRBJ1-1, reads GAGVSQSPSNKVTEKGKDVELRCDPISGHTALYWYRQSLGQGLEFLIYFQGNSAPDKSGLPSDRFSAERTGGSVSTLTIQRTQQEDSAVYLCASRSGLNTEAFFGQGTRLTVV.

This chain connects TRBV7-9 to TRBJ2-1; D call uncertain. CDR1 and CDR2 (germline): SEHNR, FQNEAQ (reference sequence). V lost 4 bases, J lost 0 bases, and 19 bases lay in between. The CDR3 length is 18 residues. The CDR3 protein is CASSSLDQYYSSYNEQFF. The DNA of the CDR3 is TGTGCCAGCAGCTCCCTAGACCAGTACTATAGCTCCTACAATGAGCAGTTCTTC.

In its sample, this clonotype ranks as medium-sized (0.01 to 0.1%). Compared with germline, one end of the junction differs, possibly owing to a read error. V and J are TRBV5-1 and TRBJ2-7; D unclear. The CDR3 runs 12 residues. Germline-derived CDR1 and CDR2 are SGHRS and YFSETQ. CDR3 amino acids: CASSLVSYEQYF. The CDR3 DNA follows: TGTGCCAGCAGCTTAGTATCCTACGAGCAGTACTTC.